This TCR beta chain was observed in a study of T-cell reconstitution after alpha-beta-depleted transplantation in children. Study results and caveats: Alpha-beta T cells present about two months after transplant were reported to originate from several hundred expanded graft clones. Several patients had high TCRbeta diversity at day 60; it came from surviving recipient T cells and thymic progenitors.

The TCRbeta library was prepared with unique molecular identifiers. TCRdb itself ran the PCR reads through MiXCR, one entry per CDR3 protein. The sample gives 45,000 to 50,000 distinct CDR3 sequences, 50% to 55% of which show up once; roughly two fifths is in the top ten. A remark on this clonotype: Its specificity is unknown.

Source: peripheral blood, taken before TCRalphabeta/CD19-depleted stem cell transplant. The clonotype originates from a boy in the first two years of life with SCID, due to receive a stem cell transplant.

The CDR3 is CASSSGTGYEQYF. The CDR3 DNA follows: TGTGCCAGCAGCTCCGGGACAGGCTACGAGCAGTACTTC. J is TRBJ2-7 and V is TRBV7-2, with TRBD1 matching 8 bases. The V segment lost 4 bases and the J segment 3 bases; nucleotides outside the gene matches: 2. Germline assignment: CDR1 SGHTA and CDR2 FQGNSA. This CDR3 is 13 amino acids long. The complete variable domain, with remaining parts taken from reference TRBV7-2 and TRBJ2-7, reads GAGVSQSPSNKVTEKGKDVELRCDPISGHTALYWYRQSLGQGLEFLIYFQGNSAPDKSGLPSDRFSAERTGGSVSTLTIQRTQQEDSAVYLCASSSGTGYEQYFGPGTRLTVT.